This T cell receptor beta chain was identified during a study of cytomegalovirus exposure and HLA in healthy donors. Notes on the study in general: The investigators catalogued 150 to 200 TCR beta chains as cytomegalovirus-associated. Per published reports, the classifier diagnosed cytomegalovirus status with high specificity and sensitivity. Most observed TCR sequences were rare, whereas some public TCRs were detected in many donors.

This clone was detected only once. No antigen is known for it. It was the approximately 120-subject validation cohort, separate from the approximately 670-subject first cohort, to which the donors belonged. V was pared by 4 bases and J by 4 bases, with 5 bases of the junction left unmatched. In germline, CDR1 is MNHNS, CDR2 SASEGT. This CDR3 is built from 14 residues. Assay used: immunoSEQ multiplex PCR; TCRdb lists only in-frame clones, some missing. The data show roughly 200,000 clones, around 82% seen once. The material sequenced was PBMCs. The TCR originated in a woman younger than 35 in good health and CMV-seropositive. The chain carries TRBV6-1 and TRBJ2-3; TRBD2 aligns across 7 bases. The CDR3 here is CASSVRGGSDTQYF. Written as DNA, the CDR3 is TGTGCCAGCAGTGTCCGCGGGGGTTCAGATACGCAGTATTTT.